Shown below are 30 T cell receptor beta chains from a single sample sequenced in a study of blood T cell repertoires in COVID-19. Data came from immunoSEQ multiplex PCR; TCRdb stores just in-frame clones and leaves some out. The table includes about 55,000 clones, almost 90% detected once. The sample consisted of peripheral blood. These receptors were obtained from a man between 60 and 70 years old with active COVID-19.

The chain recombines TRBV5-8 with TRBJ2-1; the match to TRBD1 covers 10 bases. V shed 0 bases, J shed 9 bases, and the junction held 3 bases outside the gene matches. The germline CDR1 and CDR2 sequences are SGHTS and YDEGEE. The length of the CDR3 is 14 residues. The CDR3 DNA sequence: TGTGCCAGCAGCTTGGGACAGGGGGCTGGTGAGCAGTTCTTC. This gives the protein CASSLGQGAGEQFF.

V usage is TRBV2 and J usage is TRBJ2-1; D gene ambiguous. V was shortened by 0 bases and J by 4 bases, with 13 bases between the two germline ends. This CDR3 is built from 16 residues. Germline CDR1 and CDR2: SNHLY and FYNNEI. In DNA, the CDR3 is TGTGCCAGCAGTGAAGCAGCTGCTAGTTCTTACAATGAGCAGTTCTTC. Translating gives CASSEAAASSYNEQFF.

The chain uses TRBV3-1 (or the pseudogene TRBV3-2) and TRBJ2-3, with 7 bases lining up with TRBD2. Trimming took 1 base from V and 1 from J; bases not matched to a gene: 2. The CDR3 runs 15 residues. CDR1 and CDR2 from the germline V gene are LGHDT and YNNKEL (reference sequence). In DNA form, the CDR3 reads TGTGCCAGCAGCCAAGTTACTAGCGGCACAGATACGCAGTATTTT. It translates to CASSQVTSGTDTQYF.

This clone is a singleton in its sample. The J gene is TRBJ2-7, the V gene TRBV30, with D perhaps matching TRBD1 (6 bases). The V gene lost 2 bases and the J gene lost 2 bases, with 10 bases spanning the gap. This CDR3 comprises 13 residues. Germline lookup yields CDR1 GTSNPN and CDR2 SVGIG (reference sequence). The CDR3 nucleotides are TGTGCCTGGAGTATCAGGGGTCCCTACGAGCAGTACTTC. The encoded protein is CAWSIRGPYEQYF.

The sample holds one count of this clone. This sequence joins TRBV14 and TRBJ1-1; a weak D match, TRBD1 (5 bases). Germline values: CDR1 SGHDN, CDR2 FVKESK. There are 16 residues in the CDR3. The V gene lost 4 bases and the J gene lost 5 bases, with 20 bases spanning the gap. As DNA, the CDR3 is TGTGCCAGCAGCCGCCATCGGGGGGAGGCGGGGACTGAAGCTTTCTTT. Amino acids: CASSRHRGEAGTEAFF.

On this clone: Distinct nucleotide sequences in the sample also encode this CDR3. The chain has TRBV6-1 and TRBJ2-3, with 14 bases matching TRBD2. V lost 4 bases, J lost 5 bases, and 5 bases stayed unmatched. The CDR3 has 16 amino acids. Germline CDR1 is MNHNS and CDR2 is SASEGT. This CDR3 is CASSGGTSGSGDTQYF. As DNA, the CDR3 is TGTGCCAGCAGTGGGGGGACTAGCGGGAGTGGAGATACGCAGTATTTT.

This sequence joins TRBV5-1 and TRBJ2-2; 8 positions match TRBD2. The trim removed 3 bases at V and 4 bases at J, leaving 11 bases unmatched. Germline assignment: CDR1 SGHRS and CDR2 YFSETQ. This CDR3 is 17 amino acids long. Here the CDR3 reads CASSSTLVGRGTGELFF. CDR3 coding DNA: TGCGCCAGCAGCTCGACTCTAGTCGGGAGGGGCACCGGGGAGCTGTTTTTT.

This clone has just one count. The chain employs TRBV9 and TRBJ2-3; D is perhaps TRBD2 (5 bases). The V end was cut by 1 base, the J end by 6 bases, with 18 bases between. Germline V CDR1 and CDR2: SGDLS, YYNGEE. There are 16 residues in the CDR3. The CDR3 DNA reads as TGTGCCAGCAGCGTACCTCCCCGGGGTAGCGTGGATACGCAGTATTTT. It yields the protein CASSVPPRGSVDTQYF.

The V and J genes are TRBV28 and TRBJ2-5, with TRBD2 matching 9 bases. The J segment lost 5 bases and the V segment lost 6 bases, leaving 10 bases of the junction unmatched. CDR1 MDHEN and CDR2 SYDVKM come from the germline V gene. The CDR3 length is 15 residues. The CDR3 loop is CASSSGREGLETQYF. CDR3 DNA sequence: TGTGCCAGCAGCTCGGGGCGGGAGGGCCTTGAGACCCAGTACTTC. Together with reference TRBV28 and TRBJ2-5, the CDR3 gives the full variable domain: DVKVTQSSRYLVKRTGEKVFLECVQDMDHENMFWYRQDPGLGLRLIYFSYDVKMKEKGDIPEGYSVSREKKERFSLILESASTNQTSMYLCASSSGREGLETQYFGPGTRLLVL.

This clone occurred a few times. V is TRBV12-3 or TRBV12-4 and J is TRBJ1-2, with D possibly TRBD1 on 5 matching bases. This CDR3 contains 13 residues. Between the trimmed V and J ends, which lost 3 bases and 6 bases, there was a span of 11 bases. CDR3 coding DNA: TGTGCCAGCAGTTTGGGGGGGACTAATGGCTACACCTTC. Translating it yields CASSLGGTNGYTF.

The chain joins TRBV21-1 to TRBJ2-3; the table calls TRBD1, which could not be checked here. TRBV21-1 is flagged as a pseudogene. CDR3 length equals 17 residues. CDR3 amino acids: CASSKSRGPPHVDTQYF. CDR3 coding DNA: TGTGCCAGCAGCAAAAGTAGGGGCCCCCCGCATGTAGATACGCAGTATTTT.

CDR3 sequence: CASSFSGAGYTF. The CDR3 DNA is TGTGCCAGCAGCTTCAGCGGGGCTGGCTACACCTTC. This chain uses TRBV9 with TRBJ1-2, with a possible D match to TRBD1 (5 bases). The CDR3 is made up of 12 amino acids. Germline assignment: CDR1 SGDLS and CDR2 YYNGEE. The V end was cut by 4 bases, the J end by 7 bases, with 11 bases between.

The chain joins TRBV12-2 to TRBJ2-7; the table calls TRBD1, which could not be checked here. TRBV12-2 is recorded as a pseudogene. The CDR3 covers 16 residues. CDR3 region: CASRFWDRPYSYEQYF. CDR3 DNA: TGTGCAAGTCGCTTTTGGGACAGGCCTTACTCCTACGAGCAGTACTTC.

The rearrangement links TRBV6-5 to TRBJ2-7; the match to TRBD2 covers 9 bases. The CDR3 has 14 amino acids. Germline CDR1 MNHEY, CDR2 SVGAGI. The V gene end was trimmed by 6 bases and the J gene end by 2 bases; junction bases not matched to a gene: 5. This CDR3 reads CASRREGRTYEQYF. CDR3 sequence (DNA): TGTGCCAGCAGGCGGGAGGGGCGGACCTACGAGCAGTACTTC.

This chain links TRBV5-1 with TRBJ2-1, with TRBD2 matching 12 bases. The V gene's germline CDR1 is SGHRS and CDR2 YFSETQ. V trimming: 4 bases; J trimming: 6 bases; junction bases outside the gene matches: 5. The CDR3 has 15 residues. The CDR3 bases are TGCGCCAGCAGCACAAGACTAGCGGGAGTCAATGAGCAGTTCTTC. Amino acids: CASSTRLAGVNEQFF.

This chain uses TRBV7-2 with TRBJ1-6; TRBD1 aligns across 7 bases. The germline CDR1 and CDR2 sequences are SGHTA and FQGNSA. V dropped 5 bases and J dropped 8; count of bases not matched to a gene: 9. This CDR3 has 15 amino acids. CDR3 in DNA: TGTGCCAGCAGCCCCATGGACAGGTTTGATTCACCCCTCCACTTT. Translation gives CASSPMDRFDSPLHF.

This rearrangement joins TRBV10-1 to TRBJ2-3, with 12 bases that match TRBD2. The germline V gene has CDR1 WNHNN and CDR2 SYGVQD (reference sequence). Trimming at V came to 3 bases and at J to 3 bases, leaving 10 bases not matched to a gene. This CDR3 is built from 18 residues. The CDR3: CASSDGASGRARTDTQYF. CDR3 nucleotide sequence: TGCGCCAGCAGTGACGGGGCTAGCGGGAGGGCCAGGACAGATACGCAGTATTTT.

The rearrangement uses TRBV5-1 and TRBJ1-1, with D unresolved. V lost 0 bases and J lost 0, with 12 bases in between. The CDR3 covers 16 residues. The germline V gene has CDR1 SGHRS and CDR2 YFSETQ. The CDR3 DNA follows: TGCGCCAGCAGCTTGGTTCCGGGTCCGATGAACACTGAAGCTTTCTTT. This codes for CASSLVPGPMNTEAFF.

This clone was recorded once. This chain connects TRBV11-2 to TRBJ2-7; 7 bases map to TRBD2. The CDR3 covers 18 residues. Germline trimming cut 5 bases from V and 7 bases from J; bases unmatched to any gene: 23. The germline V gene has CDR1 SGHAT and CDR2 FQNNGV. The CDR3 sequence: CASSPRFGGASGYGEQYF. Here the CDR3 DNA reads TGTGCCAGCAGCCCACGGTTCGGAGGGGCTAGCGGTTATGGAGAGCAGTACTTC.

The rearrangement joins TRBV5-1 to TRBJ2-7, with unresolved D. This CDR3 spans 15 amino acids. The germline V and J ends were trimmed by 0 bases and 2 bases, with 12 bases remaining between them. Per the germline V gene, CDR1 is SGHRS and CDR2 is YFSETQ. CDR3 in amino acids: CASSLGAASTYEQYF. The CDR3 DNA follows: TGCGCCAGCAGCTTGGGGGCAGCTTCAACCTACGAGCAGTACTTC.

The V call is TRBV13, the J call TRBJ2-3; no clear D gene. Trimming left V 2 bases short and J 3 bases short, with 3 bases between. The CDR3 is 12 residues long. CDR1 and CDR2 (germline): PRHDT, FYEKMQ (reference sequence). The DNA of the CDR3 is TGTGCCAGCAGCTTACTAACAGATACGCAGTATTTT. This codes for CASSLLTDTQYF.

CDR3: CASSDRAGTEAFF. The CDR3 nucleotides read TGTGCCAGCTCGGACAGGGCCGGGACTGAAGCTTTCTTT. The chain uses TRBV19 and TRBJ1-1; 8 bases line up with TRBD1. The CDR3 length is 13 residues. The J segment lost 5 bases and the V segment lost 9 bases, leaving 8 bases of the junction unmatched. From germline, CDR1 is LNHDA and CDR2 SQIVND (reference sequence).

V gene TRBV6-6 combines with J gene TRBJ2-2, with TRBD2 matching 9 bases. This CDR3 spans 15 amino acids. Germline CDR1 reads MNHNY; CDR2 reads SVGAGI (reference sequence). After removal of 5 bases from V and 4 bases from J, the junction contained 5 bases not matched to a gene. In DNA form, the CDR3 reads TGTGCCAGCAGTCTCGAGCGGGAGGTCACCGGGGAGCTGTTTTTT. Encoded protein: CASSLEREVTGELFF.

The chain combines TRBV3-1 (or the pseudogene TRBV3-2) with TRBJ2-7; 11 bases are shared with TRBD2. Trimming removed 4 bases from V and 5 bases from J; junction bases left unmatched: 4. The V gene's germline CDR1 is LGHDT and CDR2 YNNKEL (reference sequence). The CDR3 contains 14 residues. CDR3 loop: CASSRLAGMNEQYF. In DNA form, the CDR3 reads TGTGCCAGCAGCCGACTAGCGGGAATGAACGAGCAGTACTTC.

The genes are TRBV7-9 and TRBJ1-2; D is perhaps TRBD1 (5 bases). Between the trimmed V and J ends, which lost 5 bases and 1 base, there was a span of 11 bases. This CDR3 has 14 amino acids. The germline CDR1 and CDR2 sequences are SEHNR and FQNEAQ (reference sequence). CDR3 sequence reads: CASSRGGGNYGYTF. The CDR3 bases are TGTGCCAGCAGCAGAGGCGGGGGTAACTATGGCTACACCTTC.

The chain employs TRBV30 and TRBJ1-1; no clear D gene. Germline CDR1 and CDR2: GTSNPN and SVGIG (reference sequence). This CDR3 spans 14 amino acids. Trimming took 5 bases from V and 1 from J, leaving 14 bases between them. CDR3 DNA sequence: TGTGCCTGGGAACCCGGAGGCAGGAACACTGAAGCTTTCTTT. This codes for CAWEPGGRNTEAFF.

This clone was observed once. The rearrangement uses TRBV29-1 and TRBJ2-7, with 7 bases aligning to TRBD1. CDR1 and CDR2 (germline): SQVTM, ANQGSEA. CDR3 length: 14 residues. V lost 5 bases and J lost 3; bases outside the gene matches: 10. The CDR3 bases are TGCAGCGTTTGCCGGGACAGCCCCGTCTACGAGCAGTACTTC. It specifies CSVCRDSPVYEQYF.

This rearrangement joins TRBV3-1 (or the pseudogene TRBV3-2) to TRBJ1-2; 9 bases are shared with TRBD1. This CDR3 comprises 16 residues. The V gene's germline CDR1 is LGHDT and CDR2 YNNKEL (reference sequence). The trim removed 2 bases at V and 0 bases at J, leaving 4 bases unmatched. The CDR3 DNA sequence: TGTGCCAGCAGCCAAATAGACAGGGGGTCTAACTATGGCTACACCTTC. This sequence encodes CASSQIDRGSNYGYTF.

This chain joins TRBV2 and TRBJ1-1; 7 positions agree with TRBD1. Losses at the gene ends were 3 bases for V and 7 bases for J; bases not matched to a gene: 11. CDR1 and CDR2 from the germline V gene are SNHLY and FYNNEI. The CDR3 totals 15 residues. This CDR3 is CASSDVQQGRGEAFF. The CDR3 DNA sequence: TGTGCCAGCAGTGATGTTCAACAGGGGAGAGGTGAAGCTTTCTTT.

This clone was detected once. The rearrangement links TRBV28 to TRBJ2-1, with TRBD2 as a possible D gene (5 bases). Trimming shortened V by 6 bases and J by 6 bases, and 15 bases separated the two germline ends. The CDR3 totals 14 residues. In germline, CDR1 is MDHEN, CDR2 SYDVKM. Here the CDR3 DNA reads TGTGCCAGCAGGCCCGCCCTAGGAGGCAATGAGCAGTTCTTC. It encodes CASRPALGGNEQFF.